The 31 T cell receptor beta chains presented below share a single source sample, sequenced in a study of follicular helper T cells after annual influenza vaccination. Clones were sequenced by immunoSEQ multiplex PCR, and TCRdb holds only the in-frame ones, with some missing. This sample has under 12,000 clones, with over 80% found just once. The specimen was CXCR5- memory CD4+ T cells sorted from blood, collected 6 weeks after influenza vaccination. The receptors derive from an adult who received the influenza vaccine.

This clone came up once. The chain couples TRBV19 to TRBJ2-1, with 9 bases identical to TRBD2. This CDR3 is 15 amino acids long. The trim removed 4 bases at V and 8 bases at J, leaving 9 bases unmatched. Germline V gene data show CDR1 as LNHDA and CDR2 as SQIVND (reference sequence). CDR3 protein: CASSSQSSGNDEQFF. CDR3 bases: TGTGCCAGTAGTAGTCAGTCTAGCGGGAACGATGAGCAGTTCTTC.

This clone was counted a single time. This rearrangement joins TRBV7-2 to TRBJ2-1, with 7 bases matching TRBD2. This CDR3 has 14 residues. After removal of 3 bases from V and 6 bases from J, the junction contained 5 bases not matched to a gene. Looked up from germline, CDR1 is SGHTA and CDR2 is FQGNSA. CDR3 residues: CASSLGTTGNEQFF. In DNA form, the CDR3 reads TGTGCCAGCAGCTTGGGGACTACCGGCAATGAGCAGTTCTTC.

The chain employs TRBV6-5 and TRBJ2-7; tentatively, D is TRBD1 (8 bases). Trimming shortened V by 4 bases and J by 4 bases, and 17 bases separated the two germline ends. Germline V CDR1 and CDR2: MNHEY, SVGAGI. The CDR3 has 15 residues. For the CDR3, the DNA is TGTGCCAGCAGTTCACAGGGGGGGGCGGGGTACGAGCAGTACTTC. It yields the protein CASSSQGGAGYEQYF.

The chain combines TRBV18 with TRBJ1-1; D is unresolved. CDR3 length equals 16 residues. Germline lookup yields CDR1 KGHSH and CDR2 LQKENI. Trimming removed 0 bases at V and 3 bases at J, with 14 bases between. The CDR3: CASSPPWGGRDTEAFF. CDR3 coding DNA: TGTGCCAGCTCACCACCGTGGGGAGGGCGGGACACTGAAGCTTTCTTT.

Turning to this clone: One end of the junction varies from germline; a read error may be responsible. V usage is TRBV11-1 and J usage is TRBJ1-3; the D is unclear. The CDR3 totals 13 residues. The germline gives CDR1 SGHAT, CDR2 FQDESV (reference sequence). Here the CDR3 reads CASSLRSGDTIYF. The CDR3 nucleotides are TGTGCCAGCAGCTTAAGGTCTGGAGACACCATATATTTT.

The sample holds one count of this clone. V and J are TRBV2 and TRBJ2-1; D gene unclear. CDR3 length equals 14 residues. V gave up 4 bases and J gave up 2 bases, with 9 bases separating them. Germline CDR1 and CDR2: SNHLY and FYNNEI. The CDR3 is CASSVLSAYNEQFF. Written as DNA, the CDR3 is TGTGCCAGCAGTGTCTTGTCCGCCTACAATGAGCAGTTCTTC.

CDR3 residues: CASSFGGEGRGYTF. In DNA, the CDR3 is TGTGCCAGCAGTTTCGGCGGGGAGGGTCGTGGCTACACCTTC. The chain employs TRBV28 and TRBJ1-2; D not resolved. There are 14 residues in the CDR3. V was shortened by 3 bases and J by 7 bases, with 15 bases between the two germline ends. Germline V gene sequence: CDR1 MDHEN, CDR2 SYDVKM.

This sequence joins TRBV6-6 and TRBJ2-7, with 8 bases aligning to TRBD2. V dropped 1 base and J dropped 1; count of bases not matched to a gene: 6. From germline, CDR1 is MNHNY and CDR2 SVGAGI (reference sequence). The CDR3 length is 16 residues. The CDR3 is CASSYFRAGESYEQYF. DNA of the CDR3: TGTGCCAGCAGTTACTTTCGAGCGGGGGAGTCCTACGAGCAGTACTTC.

The J gene is TRBJ2-2, the V gene TRBV6-6; 13 bases line up with TRBD2. CDR1 and CDR2 (germline): MNHNY, SVGAGI (reference sequence). The CDR3 has 15 residues. V shed 6 bases and J 7 bases; nucleotides not matched to a gene: 5. CDR3 sequence: CASSKGLAGSGELFF. The CDR3 nucleotides read TGTGCCAGCAGCAAGGGACTAGCGGGAAGCGGGGAGCTGTTTTTT.

This rearrangement joins TRBV29-1 to TRBJ1-1; possible D gene TRBD1, 6 bases. V lost 7 bases, J lost 5 bases, and 17 bases lay in between. The CDR3 extends over 13 amino acids. Germline CDR1 reads SQVTM; CDR2 reads ANQGSEA. DNA of the CDR3: TGCAGCGCCGATGGGGGGCCAGGTACTGAAGCTTTCTTT. It yields the protein CSADGGPGTEAFF.

The rearrangement uses TRBV19 and TRBJ1-4; the D gene is possibly TRBD1 (5 bases). Germline V gene data show CDR1 as LNHDA and CDR2 as SQIVND (reference sequence). The CDR3 is made up of 14 amino acids. Trimming took 6 bases from V and 8 from J, leaving 16 bases between them. The DNA of the CDR3 is TGTGCCAGTAGGGAGATGTTAAGGGGAGAAAAACTGTTTTTT. Encoded protein: CASREMLRGEKLFF.

The genes are TRBV7-2 and TRBJ1-5, with 9 bases that match TRBD1. J gave up 2 bases and V 1 base, and 3 bases lay outside the gene matches. This CDR3 has 16 amino acids. Germline CDR1 and CDR2: SGHTA and FQGNSA. The CDR3 loop reads CASSLVQGAGNQPQHF. The CDR3 coding sequence is TGTGCCAGCAGCTTAGTACAGGGGGCAGGCAATCAGCCCCAGCATTTT.

The V gene is TRBV7-9, the J gene TRBJ2-3; no reliable D call. This CDR3 is 16 amino acids long. The V end lost 0 bases, the J end lost 0 bases, and 10 bases lay between the germline ends. The germline CDR1 and CDR2 sequences are SEHNR and FQNEAQ (reference sequence). CDR3 amino acids: CASSLARRSSTDTQYF. CDR3 sequence (DNA): TGTGCCAGCAGCTTAGCGCGGCGGTCTAGCACAGATACGCAGTATTTT.

V usage is TRBV25-1 and J usage is TRBJ2-5; D tentatively fits TRBD1 or TRBD2 (6 bases each). Deletions cut 2 bases from V and 5 bases from J, with 12 bases between. This CDR3 has 14 amino acids. Germline-derived CDR1 and CDR2 are MGHDK and SYGVNS. The CDR3 loop is CASSEPTGRETQYF. The CDR3 coding sequence is TGTGCCAGCAGTGAACCAACAGGGAGGGAGACCCAGTACTTC. Full variable domain (remainder filled in from reference TRBV25-1 and TRBJ2-5): EADIYQTPRYLVIGTGKKITLECSQTMGHDKMYWYQQDPGMELHLIHYSYGVNSTEKGDLSSESTVSRIRTEHFPLTLESARPSHTSQYLCASSEPTGRETQYFGPGTRLLVL.

V gene TRBV6-1 combines with J gene TRBJ1-5; no definite D call. V was cut by 8 bases and J by 7 bases, with 12 bases left in between. CDR1 and CDR2 (germline): MNHNS, SASEGT. This CDR3 has 12 residues. The CDR3 sequence: CASGVRGQPQHF. CDR3 DNA: TGTGCCAGCGGGGTGCGCGGCCAGCCCCAGCATTTT.

This clone was counted only a few times. The genes are TRBV10-2 and TRBJ2-7; the D gene is possibly TRBD1 (6 bases). CDR3 size: 15 residues. From germline, CDR1 is WSHSY and CDR2 SAAADI. V lost 1 base and J 1 base, leaving 11 bases between the germline ends. DNA of the CDR3: TGCGCCAGCAGTGAGTATTTGACAGGATCCTACGAGCAGTACTTC. This sequence encodes CASSEYLTGSYEQYF.

This clone was detected only once. The chain's CDR3 is CASSLLPSGGLTGELFF. CDR3 coding DNA: TGTGCCAGCAGTCTTCTTCCTAGCGGGGGACTTACCGGGGAGCTGTTTTTT. This rearrangement joins TRBV9 to TRBJ2-2; 10 nucleotides match TRBD2. The V gene end was trimmed by 5 bases and the J gene end by 5 bases; junction bases not matched to a gene: 12. The CDR3 totals 17 residues. Germline CDR1 and CDR2: SGDLS and YYNGEE.

This clone was counted a few times. The J gene is TRBJ2-7, the V gene TRBV19, with D unclear. This CDR3 spans 14 amino acids. Between the trimmed V and J ends, which lost 4 bases and 2 bases, there was a span of 12 bases. Per the germline V gene, CDR1 is LNHDA and CDR2 is SQIVND (reference sequence). The CDR3 here is CASSSSAGAYEQYF. CDR3 in DNA: TGTGCCAGTAGTAGCTCTGCTGGGGCCTACGAGCAGTACTTC.

This clone was seen a few times. The genes are TRBV7-6 and TRBJ2-7, with 9 bases lining up with TRBD2. Germline V gene sequence: CDR1 SGHVS, CDR2 FNYEAQ. The CDR3 totals 14 residues. V trimming: 5 bases; J trimming: 1 base; junction bases outside the gene matches: 3. CDR3 DNA: TGTGCCAGCAGCCTTACTAGCGGGTCCTACGAGCAGTACTTC. It specifies CASSLTSGSYEQYF. The variable domain in full, completed from reference TRBV7-6 and TRBJ2-7, reads GAGVSQSPRYKVTKRGQDVALRCDPISGHVSLYWYRQALGQGPEFLTYFNYEAQQDKSGLPNDRFSAERPEGSISTLTIQRTEQRDSAMYRCASSLTSGSYEQYFGPGTRLTVT.

The sample holds a few counts of this clone. The chain recombines TRBV7-8 with TRBJ1-1, with D possibly matching TRBD1 (5 bases). Germline V gene lookup returns CDR1 SGHVS and CDR2 FQNEAQ. V was trimmed by 4 bases and J by 1 base, leaving 19 bases between them. This CDR3 is 17 amino acids long. The CDR3 here is CASSSSSPGWGNTEAFF. Written as DNA, the CDR3 is TGTGCCAGCAGCTCCTCTTCCCCAGGGTGGGGGAACACTGAAGCTTTCTTT.

This clone was detected once. This specimen includes other DNA sequences encoding the same CDR3. CDR3 sequence: CASSLRYEQYF. The CDR3 DNA sequence: TGTGCCAGCAGCTTACGCTACGAGCAGTACTTC. The chain carries TRBV7-2 and TRBJ2-7; D not resolved. The CDR3 loop spans 11 amino acids. Trimming removed 2 bases at V and 3 bases at J, with 2 bases between. The germline gives CDR1 SGHTA, CDR2 FQGNSA.

The chain couples TRBV15 to TRBJ2-7; 10 nucleotides match TRBD1. Trimming took 3 bases from V and 7 from J; bases not matched to a gene: 6. This CDR3 spans 14 amino acids. CDR1 LNHNV and CDR2 YYDKDF come from the germline V gene (reference sequence). The CDR3 region is CATSRDRGGEEQYF. In nucleotides, the CDR3 is TGTGCCACCAGCAGGGACAGGGGGGGGGAGGAGCAGTACTTC.

This chain connects TRBV29-1 to TRBJ2-1; TRBD1 matches 10 bases. This CDR3 contains 14 residues. V gave up 6 bases and J gave up 7 bases; unmatched junction bases: 9. Looked up from germline, CDR1 is SQVTM and CDR2 is ANQGSEA. In nucleotides, the CDR3 is TGCAGCGTGGCTGGGACAGGGGTAAGGAATGAGCAGTTCTTC. It is translated as CSVAGTGVRNEQFF.

V is TRBV7-2 and J is TRBJ2-1, with 11 bases that match TRBD2. CDR3 length: 16 amino acids. CDR1 is SGHTA, CDR2 FQGNSA, per germline. The V and J ends lost 3 bases and 4 bases, in that order; junction bases with no gene match: 5. The CDR3 bases are TGTGCCAGCAGCTTGTCAACTAGCGGGGGATACAATGAGCAGTTCTTC. It yields the protein CASSLSTSGGYNEQFF.

The chain recombines TRBV7-6 with TRBJ2-7, with D perhaps TRBD1 (5 bases). The CDR3 contains 14 residues. Trimming took off 1 base at V and 6 bases at J, with 13 bases between the two ends. Germline lookup yields CDR1 SGHVS and CDR2 FNYEAQ. CDR3: CASSLGRVSLEQYF. CDR3 nucleotides: TGTGCCAGCAGCTTAGGCAGGGTGTCTCTCGAGCAGTACTTC.

This clone was counted between two and nine times. The chain combines TRBV21-1 with TRBJ1-1; the table's D call, TRBD1, was not checked against the DNA. TRBV21-1 is a listed pseudogene. The CDR3 loop spans 13 amino acids. The CDR3: CAGLRQAGDEAFF. The CDR3 coding sequence is TGTGCCGGGTTAAGACAGGCTGGGGATGAAGCTTTCTTT.

The CDR3 protein is CAWSGSYQETQYF. Here the CDR3 DNA reads TGTGCCTGGAGTGGGTCCTACCAAGAGACCCAGTACTTC. This chain links TRBV30 with TRBJ2-5; no reliable D call. The CDR3 length is 13 residues. Germline values: CDR1 GTSNPN, CDR2 SVGIG (reference sequence). V was pared by 1 base and J by 0 bases, with 6 bases between.

The V gene is TRBV28, the J gene TRBJ1-5, with D unresolved. V shed 5 bases and J shed 2 bases, with 7 bases lying between them. The CDR3 extends over 13 amino acids. Germline V gene sequence: CDR1 MDHEN, CDR2 SYDVKM. The CDR3 protein is CASSEVGNQPQHF. CDR3 coding DNA: TGTGCCAGCAGTGAAGTGGGCAATCAGCCCCAGCATTTT.

The J gene is TRBJ1-2, the V gene TRBV6-1; D unresolved. The V gene's germline CDR1 is MNHNS and CDR2 SASEGT. Trimming took off 2 bases at V and 2 bases at J, with 15 bases between the two ends. The CDR3 consists of 16 residues. For the CDR3, the DNA is TGTGCCAGCAGTGAAACCCCCGCGACACGGAACTATGGCTACACCTTC. Its translation: CASSETPATRNYGYTF.

The chain carries TRBV7-9 and TRBJ2-2; 9 positions match TRBD2. The J segment lost 4 bases and the V segment lost 5 bases, leaving 5 bases of the junction unmatched. Germline V gene lookup returns CDR1 SEHNR and CDR2 FQNEAQ (reference sequence). The CDR3 has 15 amino acids. DNA for the CDR3: TGTGCCAGCAGCCCCCATAGCGGGAGCACCGGGGAGCTGTTTTTT. It encodes CASSPHSGSTGELFF.

This clone was picked up a small number of times. The chain has TRBV27 and TRBJ1-5; 8 bases fit TRBD1. The CDR3 runs to 14 residues. Per the germline V gene, CDR1 is MNHEY and CDR2 is SMNVEV (reference sequence). The J segment lost 5 bases and the V segment lost 6 bases, leaving 6 bases of the junction unmatched. CDR3 bases: TGTGCCAGCAGCTCTGACAGGGGATATCAGCCCCAGCATTTT. Its protein product is CASSSDRGYQPQHF.